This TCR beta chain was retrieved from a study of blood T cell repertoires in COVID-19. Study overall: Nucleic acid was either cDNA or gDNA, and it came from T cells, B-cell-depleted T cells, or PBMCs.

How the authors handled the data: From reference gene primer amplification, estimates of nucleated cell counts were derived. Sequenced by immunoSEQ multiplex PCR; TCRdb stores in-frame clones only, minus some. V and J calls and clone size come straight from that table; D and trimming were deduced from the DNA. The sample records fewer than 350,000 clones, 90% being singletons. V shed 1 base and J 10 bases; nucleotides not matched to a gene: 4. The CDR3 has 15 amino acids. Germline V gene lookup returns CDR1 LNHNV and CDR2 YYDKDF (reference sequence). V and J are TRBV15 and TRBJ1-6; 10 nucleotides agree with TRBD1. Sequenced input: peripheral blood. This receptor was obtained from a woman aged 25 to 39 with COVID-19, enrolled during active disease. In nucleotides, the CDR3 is TGTGCCACCAGCAGAGCGGGACAGGGGTCATCACCCCTCCACTTT. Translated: CATSRAGQGSSPLHF.